This TCR beta chain emerged from a study of cytomegalovirus exposure and HLA in healthy donors. Looking at the study overall: Among over 300 genotyped donors, about 85% fell in the Caucasian-associated ancestry cluster.

Study-level points and caveats: Previously analyzed data showed that most TCR beta V segments were productive at a frequency of about 87% or about 30%.

V was clipped by 1 base and J by 11 bases, with 14 bases between them. CDR3 length equals 13 residues. Germline assignment: CDR1 MNHNS and CDR2 SASEGT. PCR employed 60 Vbeta and 13 Jbeta primers. Sequenced by immunoSEQ multiplex PCR; TCRdb stores in-frame clones only, minus some. The top ten hold more than 2.5% of the sample, which has some 170,000 clones, 71% seen once. The donors, nominally healthy at sampling, likely had unrecorded immune exposures. Notes on this clone: What it binds is unknown.

This sequence was found in a woman under 40 in good health and CMV-seronegative. V is TRBV6-1 and J is TRBJ1-1; the D gene is possibly TRBD1 (5 bases). Sequenced input: PBMCs. The CDR3 bases are TGTGCCAGCAGTGAAGGGGGCAGGCAGTCTGCTTTCTTT. This gives the protein CASSEGGRQSAFF.